Below are 27 T cell receptor beta chains sequenced from a single sample in a study of human T cells and chemical hapten exposure. Time point defined: patch test 1, 2 weeks after DPC sensitization. Treatment in this sample: therapeutic diphenylcyclopropenone sensitization with weekly scalp DPC. One entry per CDR3 protein, called by TCRdb with MiXCR from the RACE reads. The sample gives 340,000 or so distinct CDR3 sequences, around 7% of which show up once; around 8.2% is in the top ten. Source: whole blood, taken in connection with sensitization to the hapten diphenylcyclopropenone (DPC). All receptors derive from a woman aged 18-29 years with alopecia areata. Some clones in this sample may be carry-over from other donors' samples.

This clonotype was seen only a few times. This sequence joins TRBV27 and TRBJ1-2; D possibly corresponds to TRBD1 (5 bases). Trimming stripped 3 bases from V and 3 bases from J, with 11 bases between. The CDR3 totals 14 residues. Germline V gene sequence: CDR1 MNHEY, CDR2 SMNVEV (reference sequence). This CDR3 is CASSFLQDDYGYTF. CDR3 DNA sequence: TGTGCCAGCAGTTTCTTACAGGACGACTATGGCTACACCTTC.

This clonotype was observed many times. This chain connects TRBV9 to TRBJ2-3; D remains unclear. Germline values: CDR1 SGDLS, CDR2 YYNGEE. This CDR3 contains 17 residues. V was clipped by 0 bases and J by 4 bases, with 18 bases between them. As DNA, the CDR3 is TGTGCCAGCAGCGTAGTACCCAGCGTCACCCCCCCAGATACGCAGTATTTT. Translating it yields CASSVVPSVTPPDTQYF.

This sequence joins TRBV28 and TRBJ2-1; TRBD1 agrees at 8 bases. This CDR3 region has 15 residues. Germline lookup yields CDR1 MDHEN and CDR2 SYDVKM. J was trimmed by 10 bases and V by 11 bases; bases with no gene match: 19. The CDR3 bases are TGTGCCTCCTCCGTAGGGGACAGGAGTTTTGAGGAGCAGTTCTTC. It yields the protein CASSVGDRSFEEQFF.

This clonotype turned up a few times. The J gene is TRBJ2-3, the V gene TRBV20-1, with 12 bases lining up with TRBD2. Germline CDR1 is DFQATT and CDR2 is SNEGSKA (reference sequence). V lost 5 bases and J lost 0; bases outside the gene matches: 15. This CDR3 region has 19 residues. The CDR3 reads CSAPRRLAGVAFSTDTQYF. CDR3 nucleotides: TGCAGTGCTCCCCGTCGACTAGCGGGGGTCGCCTTCAGCACAGATACGCAGTATTTT.

The table lists this clonotype with a few counts. The rearrangement joins TRBV28 to TRBJ1-1, with D unclear. V was shortened by 5 bases and J by 0 bases, with 16 bases between the two germline ends. CDR1 is MDHEN, CDR2 SYDVKM, per germline. The CDR3 covers 16 residues. The CDR3 sequence is CASSPLAGSMNTEAFF. CDR3 coding DNA: TGTGCCAGCAGTCCCCTCGCGGGTTCCATGAACACTGAAGCTTTCTTT.

This clonotype was picked up many times. This chain connects TRBV4-1 to TRBJ1-4; possible D gene TRBD1, 6 bases. The CDR3 sequence is 15 residues long. With 4 bases removed from V and 3 bases from J, the gap between germline ends came to 12 bases. CDR1 MGHRA and CDR2 YSYEKL come from the germline V gene. The CDR3 nucleotides are TGCGCCAGCAGCCGGGGGCCCGGGGCTAATGAAAAACTGTTTTTT. It yields the protein CASSRGPGANEKLFF.

In its sample, this clonotype was seen a few times. The rearrangement joins TRBV5-6 to TRBJ2-5, with TRBD2 identical over 16 bases. This CDR3 is 18 amino acids long. CDR1 and CDR2 (germline): SGHDT, YYEEEE. V was clipped by 1 base and J by 6 bases; unmatched bases: 9. CDR3 region: CASSLYDGTSGGVKTQYF. The CDR3, as DNA: TGTGCCAGCAGCTTGTACGATGGGACTAGCGGGGGGGTGAAGACCCAGTACTTC.

The table lists this clonotype with a few counts. The CDR3 sequence: CATSDQNYGYTF. The DNA for the CDR3 is TGTGCCACCAGTGACCAAAACTATGGCTACACCTTC. The V and J genes are TRBV24-1 and TRBJ1-2; the D is unclear. CDR1 KGHDR and CDR2 SFDVKD come from the germline V gene. Trimming left V 4 bases short and J 2 bases short, with 4 bases between. The CDR3 is 12 amino acids.

This clonotype occurred a few times. The chain links TRBV6-5 to TRBJ1-1, with 7 bases matching TRBD1. The V gene's germline CDR1 is MNHEY and CDR2 SVGAGI. V was clipped by 6 bases and J by 2 bases; unmatched bases: 6. This CDR3 contains 14 residues. The CDR3 DNA reads TGTGCCAGCAGGCGAGGGGGCAGTAACACTGAAGCTTTCTTT. This sequence encodes CASRRGGSNTEAFF.

Only a few counts were recorded for this clonotype. The chain carries TRBV4-2 and TRBJ2-1, with a possible D match to TRBD1 (6 bases). The CDR3 contains 15 residues. The V gene lost 1 base and the J gene lost 6 bases, with 13 bases spanning the gap. The germline V gene has CDR1 LGHNA and CDR2 YNFKEQ. CDR3 in DNA: TGTGCCAGCAGCCAAGGGGCAGGGGATCGCAATGAGCAGTTCTTC. It translates to CASSQGAGDRNEQFF.

This clonotype was picked up a small number of times. The chain combines TRBV2 with TRBJ1-1; TRBD1 matches at 7 bases. Germline V CDR1 and CDR2: SNHLY, FYNNEI. The length of the CDR3 is 12 residues. Germline trimming cut 10 bases from V and 7 bases from J; bases unmatched to any gene: 9. The CDR3 loop is CAILEGTVEAFF. Written as DNA, the CDR3 is TGTGCCATCCTGGAAGGGACAGTTGAAGCTTTCTTT.

This clonotype was picked up many times. The V call is TRBV7-9, the J call TRBJ2-6; D possibly corresponds to TRBD1 (6 bases). Trimming cost V 4 bases and J 2 bases, with 12 bases left between them. Germline V lookup: CDR1 SEHNR, CDR2 FQNEAQ (reference sequence). This CDR3 is built from 16 residues. The CDR3 nucleotides read TGTGCCAGCAGCTATACAGGGTCGGCTGGGGCCAACGTCCTGACTTTC. Protein sequence: CASSYTGSAGANVLTF.

This clonotype occurred many times. V usage is TRBV2 and J usage is TRBJ2-7, with 8 bases matching TRBD2. Germline CDR1 and CDR2: SNHLY and FYNNEI. The CDR3 sequence is 13 residues long. Unmatched junction bases numbered 5, after V lost 6 bases and J lost 4 bases. The DNA of the CDR3 is TGTGCCAGCAGCGGAGCGGGGGCTTACGAGCAGTACTTC. It translates to CASSGAGAYEQYF. Variable domain in full (rest from reference TRBV2 and TRBJ2-7): EPEVTQTPSHQVTQMGQEVILRCVPISNHLYFYWYRQILGQKVEFLVSFYNNEISEKSEIFDDQFSVERPDGSNFTLKIRSTKLEDSAMYFCASSGAGAYEQYFGPGTRLTVT.

V is TRBV5-1 and J is TRBJ2-5; 10 bases align to TRBD2. V shed 5 bases and J 5 bases; nucleotides not matched to a gene: 9. Germline CDR1 reads SGHRS; CDR2 reads YFSETQ. The CDR3 extends over 15 amino acids. The CDR3 DNA is TGCGCCAGCAGGACTAGCGGGTCCAGGGGGGAGACCCAGTACTTC. Amino acid sequence: CASRTSGSRGETQYF.

This clonotype has only a few counts. V gene TRBV7-2 combines with J gene TRBJ1-6; the match to TRBD1 covers 8 bases. The germline V gene has CDR1 SGHTA and CDR2 FQGNSA. The CDR3 is 16 amino acids. V was pared by 1 base and J by 7 bases, with 6 bases of the junction left unmatched. The CDR3 DNA follows: TGTGCCAGCAGCTTAGGGCAGGGGGCGCAAAATTCACCCCTCCACTTT. It codes for CASSLGQGAQNSPLHF.

This clonotype has a handful of counts. The chain recombines TRBV6-1 with TRBJ2-6; D unresolved. Per germline, CDR1 MNHNS and CDR2 SASEGT. V dropped 5 bases and J dropped 0 bases, with 17 bases sitting between them. CDR3 size: 18 residues. The CDR3 reads CASSRHKWASSGANVLTF. In DNA form, the CDR3 reads TGTGCCAGCAGTAGACACAAATGGGCCAGCTCTGGGGCCAACGTCCTGACTTTC.

CDR3 coding DNA: TGTGCCAGCACCGAAGGCTTCTATAATTCACCCCTCCACTTT. It codes for CASTEGFYNSPLHF. V and J are TRBV27 and TRBJ1-6; D remains unclear. The germline V and J ends were trimmed by 7 bases and 3 bases, with 10 bases remaining between them. The CDR3 runs 14 residues. Germline V gene data show CDR1 as MNHEY and CDR2 as SMNVEV (reference sequence).

This sequence joins TRBV7-2 and TRBJ1-2, with D unresolved. V was clipped by 4 bases and J by 4 bases, with 19 bases between them. Germline V gene sequence: CDR1 SGHTA, CDR2 FQGNSA. The CDR3 has 16 amino acids. In nucleotides, the CDR3 is TGTGCCAGCAGCTCGCGTGGGATAGGCGGAGGCTATGGCTACACCTTC. Translating gives CASSSRGIGGGYGYTF.

At least ten counts were recorded for this clonotype. A junction boundary mismatches the germline segment, possibly from a read error. This sequence joins TRBV7-7 and TRBJ2-3, with 7 bases aligning to TRBD1. CDR3 size: 16 residues. The germline V gene has CDR1 SSHAT and CDR2 FNYEAQ (reference sequence). CDR3 in DNA: TGTGCTAGCAGCTCGGGACAGTCACCTAGCACAGATACGCAGTATTTT. Translating it yields CASSSGQSPSTDTQYF.

This clonotype showed up many times. The V gene is TRBV20-1, the J gene TRBJ2-1, with 7 bases fitting TRBD1. V trimming: 0 bases; J trimming: 7 bases; junction bases outside the gene matches: 12. The CDR3 runs 16 residues. CDR1 is DFQATT and CDR2 is SNEGSKA in the germline V gene (reference sequence). The CDR3 DNA sequence: TGCAGTGCTAGAGATCCAAGGACAGGAGATACTAATGAGCAGTTCTTC. Its protein product is CSARDPRTGDTNEQFF.

This clonotype appeared many times. The V and J genes are TRBV4-1 and TRBJ2-7, with D possibly matching TRBD1 (5 bases). CDR3 length equals 15 residues. The V end lost 4 bases, the J end lost 2 bases, and 15 bases lay between the germline ends. Germline V gene sequence: CDR1 MGHRA, CDR2 YSYEKL. DNA of the CDR3: TGCGCCAGCAGCCCCCAGAAGGGGTATGCCTACGAGCAGTACTTC. It is translated as CASSPQKGYAYEQYF.

Only a few counts were recorded for this clonotype. J is TRBJ2-6 and V is TRBV10-3; maybe TRBD2 (6 bases). V dropped 7 bases and J dropped 1 base, with 11 bases sitting between them. The length of the CDR3 is 15 residues. Germline-derived CDR1 and CDR2 are ENHRY and SYGVKD. The CDR3 protein is CAITGDQSGANVLTF. CDR3 bases: TGTGCCATCACGGGAGACCAGTCTGGGGCCAACGTCCTGACTTTC.

Ten or more counts support this clonotype. One end of the junction is discordant with germline, which a read error may explain. The rearrangement links TRBV6-2 or TRBV6-3 to TRBJ2-3; D is possibly TRBD1 (7 bases). CDR3 size: 13 residues. The germline gives CDR1 MNHEY, CDR2 SVGEGT. The CDR3 loop reads CASSYSFDRDLCF. Here the CDR3 DNA reads TGTGCCAGCAGTTACTCGTTTGACAGGGACTTGTGTTTT.

This clonotype was observed many times. The chain is built from TRBV11-1 and TRBJ2-7; possibly TRBD1 for D (6 bases). The V end was cut by 5 bases, the J end by 6 bases, with 11 bases between. Germline V CDR1 and CDR2: SGHAT, FQDESV (reference sequence). The CDR3 contains 12 residues. CDR3 region: CASSTRGTEQYF. In DNA form, the CDR3 reads TGTGCCAGCAGCACCAGGGGCACCGAGCAGTACTTC.

This clonotype was counted a few times. V gene TRBV12-3 or TRBV12-4 combines with J gene TRBJ1-1; a weak D match, TRBD1 (5 bases). The CDR3 is 16 residues long. V was clipped by 6 bases and J by 1 base, with 18 bases between them. The CDR3 coding sequence is TGTGCCAGCAGCACGCAAGGGGTCTTAGCGAACACTGAAGCTTTCTTT. It specifies CASSTQGVLANTEAFF.

This clonotype has only a few counts. The chain joins TRBV5-5 to TRBJ2-2; D may correspond to TRBD1 or TRBD2 (5 bases each). The CDR3 loop spans 14 amino acids. Germline V gene lookup returns CDR1 SGHKS and CDR2 YYEKEE (reference sequence). Trimming cost V 2 bases and J 13 bases, with 18 bases left between them. The CDR3 loop is CASSLAWGNTRLFF. CDR3 DNA sequence: TGTGCCAGCAGCTTAGCGTGGGGGAACACGAGGCTGTTTTTT.

This clonotype was counted a few times. J is TRBJ1-1 and V is TRBV10-3; no clear D gene. The germline V gene encodes CDR1 ENHRY and CDR2 SYGVKD. V dropped 3 bases and J dropped 7 bases, with 9 bases sitting between them. This CDR3 region has 12 residues. CDR3 residues: CAISDGGDEAFF. The CDR3 DNA sequence: TGTGCCATCAGTGATGGAGGTGATGAAGCTTTCTTT.